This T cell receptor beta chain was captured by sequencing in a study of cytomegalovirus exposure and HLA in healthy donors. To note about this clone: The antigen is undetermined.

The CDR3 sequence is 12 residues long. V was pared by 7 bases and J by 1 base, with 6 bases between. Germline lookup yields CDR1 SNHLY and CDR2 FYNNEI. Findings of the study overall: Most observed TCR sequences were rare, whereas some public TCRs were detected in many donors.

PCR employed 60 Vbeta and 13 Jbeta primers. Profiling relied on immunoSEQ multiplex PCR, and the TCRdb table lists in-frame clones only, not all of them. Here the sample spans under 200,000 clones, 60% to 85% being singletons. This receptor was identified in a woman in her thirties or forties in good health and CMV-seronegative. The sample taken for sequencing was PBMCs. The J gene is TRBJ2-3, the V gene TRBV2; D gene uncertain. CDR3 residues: CASNPGTDTQYF. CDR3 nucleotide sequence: TGTGCCAGCAATCCAGGCACAGATACGCAGTATTTT.